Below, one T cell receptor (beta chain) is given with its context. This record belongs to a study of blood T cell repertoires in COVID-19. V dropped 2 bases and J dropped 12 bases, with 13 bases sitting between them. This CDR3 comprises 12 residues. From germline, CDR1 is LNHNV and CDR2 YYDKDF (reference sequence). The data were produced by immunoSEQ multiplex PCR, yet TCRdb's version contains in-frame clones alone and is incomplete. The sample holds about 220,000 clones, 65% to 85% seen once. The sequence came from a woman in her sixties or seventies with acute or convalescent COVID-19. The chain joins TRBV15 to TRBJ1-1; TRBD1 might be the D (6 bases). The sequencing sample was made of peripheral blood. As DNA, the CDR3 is TGTGCCACCAGCAGACATACAGGGAAAACTTTCTTT. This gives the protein CATSRHTGKTFF.